This T cell receptor beta chain appears in the sequencing data of a study of neurological immune-mediated disorders (dated by TCRdb to 2018 to 2020). Concerning the study at large: Of the approximately 34 multiple sclerosis patients, about 31 had relapsing-remitting MS and 3 had secondary progressive MS. The 106 TCR-beta libraries included longitudinal samples, technical triplicates and paired sorted CD4+ and CD8+ T-cell subsets alongside PBMC samples. Of the approximately 66 subjects in the cohort, some 15 were HAM/TSP patients, about 34 were multiple sclerosis patients, and some 20 were healthy controls. Peripheral blood TCR-beta repertoires from patients with HTLV-I-associated myelopathy (HAM/TSP), patients with multiple sclerosis, and healthy controls were compared in the study using UMI-based sequencing. General findings and caveats noted by the study authors: The MS cluster was not associated with any clinical or MRI features, and the authors stated that larger cohorts are needed. Phylogenetic analysis grouped repertoires from 18 of 34 MS patients into a cluster of related CDR3 sequences, suggesting a possible repertoire-level signature. No identical CDR3 amino acid sequences were found to be shared among expanded clones across subjects, suggesting that TCR-beta repertoires were private in all groups. TCR clonal expansion was greatest in HAM/TSP patients and smallest in MS patients, who ranked below even healthy controls.

cDNA was synthesized by template-switch 5'RACE using a primer with a 10-nucleotide random unique molecular identifier that tagged each TCR transcript. Each sequencing run produced over 160 million TCR-beta sequences covering 15-18 subjects. The RNeasy kit was used to extract total RNA. TCR-beta VDJ regions were amplified with primers for the TCR constant region and the 5'RACE anchor, using the KAPA Real-time Library Amplification kit. A first PCR added sample indexes and Illumina adaptors, after which a second PCR increased the library yield. The roughly 650 bp TCR product was size-selected on a 2% E-gel SizeSelection system after Ampure bead purification. Library quality was checked on a Bioanalyzer, concentration was measured with Qubit, and libraries were quantified with the Kapa Library Quantification kit before pooling. An Illumina HiSeq 2500 sequenced the libraries paired-end 2 x 150 bp. To increase sequence diversity, roughly 24-30% phiX was spiked into each library pool. As for how the authors treated the data: The quality-filtered reads were processed with the UMI-based MiGEC pipeline, whose error correction step removed more than 80% of the raw TCR sequences. VDJ genes were aligned to IMGT germline references, and clonotypes were defined by unique CDR3 amino acid sequence plus V-J genes. Clonal expansion, Shannon diversity, and CDR3 relatedness (CalcPairwiseDistances, ClusterSamples) were evaluated with VDJtools, and phylogenetic trees were built with CLCbio workbench. Clones with at least 8 unique UMIs were defined as expanded, with this threshold being based on coefficient-of-variation modelling across technical triplicates. Through fastp at Q25 and MiXCR, TCRdb rebuilt clones from the public reads, retaining in-frame beta chains. Rows are combined by CDR3 protein, so each entry shows the most common genes and DNA. The V and J calls, along with clone size, are taken from TCRdb and not from the paper's own processing. Here the sample has over 45,000 distinct CDR3 sequences; approximately 3% occur a single time. The ten largest make up roughly 15% of the sample.

For unsorted PBMC libraries, 2 million PBMCs were used after storage in RNAlater at -80 degrees C until RNA extraction. Multiple sclerosis patients were enrolled in a US clinical protocol under which disease progression was evaluated by magnetic resonance imaging. PBMCs were separated from peripheral blood using Ficoll-Hypaque density gradient centrifugation and then cryopreserved in liquid nitrogen. The CDR3 contains 16 residues, cysteine and phenylalanine counted. Kept here is only the CDR3 DNA, which spans 48 bases and is read in frame from base 1. CDR1 and CDR2 were assigned from the germline V gene as SGHRS and YFSETQ. Germline trimming amounts to 0 bases on V and 4 bases on J, with 7 as the count of junction bases outside the gene matches. This clonotype was observed many times. Its binding antigen is unknown. Base qualities are missing; no much larger clone stands one base away.

Recombination joined TRBV5-1 with TRBJ2-1, with 7 bases matching TRBD2. This TCR was sampled from a woman between 45 and 65 years old with multiple sclerosis. Sequenced: PBMCs. The CDR3 has the sequence CASSLAPLAEYNEQFF. At the DNA level, the sequence is TGCGCCAGCAGCTTGGCACCCCTAGCGGAATACAATGAGCAGTTCTTC.